This TCR beta chain was found in a study of CD4 and CD8 cells across lung adenocarcinoma regions. Localized lung adenocarcinoma, a non-small cell lung cancer, affected the donors. The CDR3 totals 13 residues. The germline gives CDR1 MNHNS, CDR2 SASEGT. The V and J ends lost 5 bases and 2 bases, in that order; junction bases with no gene match: 2. TCRdb redid the calling of the PCR reads with MiXCR, one entry per CDR3 protein. There are some 5,300 distinct CDR3 sequences in the sample; 50% occur only once, and 15% to 20% lies in the top ten. This clonotype occurred a few times. Sequencing input: CD4+ T cells from the margin of a lung tumor. The clonotype originates from a male donor with lung adenocarcinoma. The CD4 and CD8 labels of this study may be unreliable. V is TRBV6-1 and J is TRBJ2-5; 7 positions agree with TRBD1. The CDR3 here is CASSRQGQETQYF. The CDR3 region has the DNA TGTGCCAGCAGTCGACAGGGTCAAGAGACCCAGTACTTC.